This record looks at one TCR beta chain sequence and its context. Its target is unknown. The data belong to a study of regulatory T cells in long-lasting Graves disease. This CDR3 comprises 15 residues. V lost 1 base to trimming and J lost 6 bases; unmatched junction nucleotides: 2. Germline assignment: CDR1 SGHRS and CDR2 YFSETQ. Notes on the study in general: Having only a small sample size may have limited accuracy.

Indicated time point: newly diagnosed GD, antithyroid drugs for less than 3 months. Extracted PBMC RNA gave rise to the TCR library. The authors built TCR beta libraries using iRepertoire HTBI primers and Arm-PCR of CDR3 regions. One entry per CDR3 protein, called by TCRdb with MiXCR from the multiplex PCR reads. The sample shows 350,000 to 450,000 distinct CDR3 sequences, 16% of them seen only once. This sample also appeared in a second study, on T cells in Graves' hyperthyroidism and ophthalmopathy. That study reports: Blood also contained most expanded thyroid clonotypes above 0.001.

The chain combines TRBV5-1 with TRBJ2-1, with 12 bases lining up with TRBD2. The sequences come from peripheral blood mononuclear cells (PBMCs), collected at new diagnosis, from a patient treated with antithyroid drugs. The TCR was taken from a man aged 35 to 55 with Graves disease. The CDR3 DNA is TGCGCCAGCAGCTTGTGGACTAGCGGGGCCAATGAGCAGTTCTTC. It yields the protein CASSLWTSGANEQFF.